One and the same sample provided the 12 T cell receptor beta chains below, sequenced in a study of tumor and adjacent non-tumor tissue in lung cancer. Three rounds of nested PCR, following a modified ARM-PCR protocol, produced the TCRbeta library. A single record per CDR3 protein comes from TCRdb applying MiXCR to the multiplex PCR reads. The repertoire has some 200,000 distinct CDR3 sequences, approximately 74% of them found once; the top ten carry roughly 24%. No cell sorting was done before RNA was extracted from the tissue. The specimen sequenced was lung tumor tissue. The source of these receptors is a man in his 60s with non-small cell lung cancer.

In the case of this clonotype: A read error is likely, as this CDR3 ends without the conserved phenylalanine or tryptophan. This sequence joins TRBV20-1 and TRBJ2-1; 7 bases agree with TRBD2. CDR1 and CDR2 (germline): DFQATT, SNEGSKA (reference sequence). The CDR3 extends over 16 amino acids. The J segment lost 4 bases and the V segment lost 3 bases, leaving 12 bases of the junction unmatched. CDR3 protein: CSARPTGQAGYNEQFL. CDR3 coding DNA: TGCAGTGCTAGGCCTACCGGACAAGCGGGGTACAATGAGCAGTTCCTC.

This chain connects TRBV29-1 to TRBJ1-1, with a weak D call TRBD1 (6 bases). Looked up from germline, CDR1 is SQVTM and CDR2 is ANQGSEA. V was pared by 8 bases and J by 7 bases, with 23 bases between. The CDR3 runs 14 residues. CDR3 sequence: CSSVRGSQFHEAFF. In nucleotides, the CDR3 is TGCAGCTCTGTGAGGGGGAGCCAATTTCATGAAGCTTTCTTT. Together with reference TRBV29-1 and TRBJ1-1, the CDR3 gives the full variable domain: SAVISQKPSRDICQRGTSLTIQCQVDSQVTMMFWYRQQPGQSLTLIATANQGSEATYESGFVIDKFPISRPNLTFSTLTVSNMSPEDSSIYLCSSVRGSQFHEAFFGQGTRLTVV.

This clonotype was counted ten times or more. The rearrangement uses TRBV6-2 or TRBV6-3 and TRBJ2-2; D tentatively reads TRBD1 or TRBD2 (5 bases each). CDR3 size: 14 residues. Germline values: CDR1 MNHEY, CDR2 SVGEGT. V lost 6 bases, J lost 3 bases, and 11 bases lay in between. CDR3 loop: CASRGTTDTGELFF. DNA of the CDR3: TGTGCCAGCAGAGGGACCACGGACACCGGGGAGCTGTTTTTT.

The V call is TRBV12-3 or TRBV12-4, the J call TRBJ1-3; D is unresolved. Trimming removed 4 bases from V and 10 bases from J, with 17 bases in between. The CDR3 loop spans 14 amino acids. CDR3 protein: CASSWRLGSETIYF. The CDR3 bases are TGTGCCAGCAGTTGGCGACTGGGATCAGAGACCATATATTTT.

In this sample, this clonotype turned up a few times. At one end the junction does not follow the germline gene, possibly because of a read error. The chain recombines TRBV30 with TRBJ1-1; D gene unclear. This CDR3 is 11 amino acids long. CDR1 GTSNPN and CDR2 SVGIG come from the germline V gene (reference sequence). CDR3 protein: CVWTAGISAFF. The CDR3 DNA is TGTGTCTGGACTGCTGGTATCTCGGCTTTCTTT.

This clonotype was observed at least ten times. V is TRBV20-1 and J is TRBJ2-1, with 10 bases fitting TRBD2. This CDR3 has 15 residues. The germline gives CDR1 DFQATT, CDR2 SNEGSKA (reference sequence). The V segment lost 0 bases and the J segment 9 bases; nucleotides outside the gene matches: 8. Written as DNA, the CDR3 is TGCAGTGCTAGAGATCGAAGACTAGCGGGTACTGAGCAGTTCTTC. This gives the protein CSARDRRLAGTEQFF.

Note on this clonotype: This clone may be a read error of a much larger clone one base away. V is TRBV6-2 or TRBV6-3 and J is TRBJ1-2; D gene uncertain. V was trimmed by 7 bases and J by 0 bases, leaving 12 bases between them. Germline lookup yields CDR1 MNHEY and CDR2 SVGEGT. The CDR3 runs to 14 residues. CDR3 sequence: CASTTGYTNYGYTF. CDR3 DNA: TGTGCCAGCACTACGGGATACACTAACTATGGCTACACCTTC.

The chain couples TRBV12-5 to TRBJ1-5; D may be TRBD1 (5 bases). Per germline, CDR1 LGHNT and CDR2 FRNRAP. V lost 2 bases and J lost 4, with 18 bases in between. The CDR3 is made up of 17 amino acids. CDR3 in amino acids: CASGLIHGEGNNQPQHF. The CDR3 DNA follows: TGTGCTAGTGGTTTGATACATGGAGAGGGGAATAATCAGCCCCAGCATTTT.

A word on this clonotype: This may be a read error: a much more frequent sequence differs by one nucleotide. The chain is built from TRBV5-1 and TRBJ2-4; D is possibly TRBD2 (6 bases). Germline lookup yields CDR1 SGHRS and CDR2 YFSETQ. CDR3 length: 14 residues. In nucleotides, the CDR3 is TGCGCCAGCAGCATGACTAGTGCCAAAGACATTCAGTACTTC. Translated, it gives CASSMTSAKDIQYF.

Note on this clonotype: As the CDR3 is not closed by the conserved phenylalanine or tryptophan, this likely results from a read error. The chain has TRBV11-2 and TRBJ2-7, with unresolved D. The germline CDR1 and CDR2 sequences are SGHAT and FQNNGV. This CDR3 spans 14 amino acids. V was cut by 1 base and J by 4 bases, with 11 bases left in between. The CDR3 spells CASSLVGTSYEQYL. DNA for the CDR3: TGTGCCAGCAGCTTAGTCGGCACCTCATACGAGCAGTACCTC.

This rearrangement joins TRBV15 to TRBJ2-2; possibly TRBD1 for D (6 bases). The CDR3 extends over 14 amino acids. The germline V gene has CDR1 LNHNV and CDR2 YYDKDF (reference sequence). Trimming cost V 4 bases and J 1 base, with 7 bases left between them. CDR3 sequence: CATSKDRNTGELFF. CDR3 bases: TGTGCCACCAGCAAGGACAGGAACACCGGGGAGCTGTTTTTT.

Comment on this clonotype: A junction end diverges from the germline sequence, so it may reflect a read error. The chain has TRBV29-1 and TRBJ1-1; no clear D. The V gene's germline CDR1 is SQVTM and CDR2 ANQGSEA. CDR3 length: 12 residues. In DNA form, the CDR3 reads TGTAGCGTTCTGCGGTTTGGCACTGAAGCTATCTTT. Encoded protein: CSVLRFGTEAIF.